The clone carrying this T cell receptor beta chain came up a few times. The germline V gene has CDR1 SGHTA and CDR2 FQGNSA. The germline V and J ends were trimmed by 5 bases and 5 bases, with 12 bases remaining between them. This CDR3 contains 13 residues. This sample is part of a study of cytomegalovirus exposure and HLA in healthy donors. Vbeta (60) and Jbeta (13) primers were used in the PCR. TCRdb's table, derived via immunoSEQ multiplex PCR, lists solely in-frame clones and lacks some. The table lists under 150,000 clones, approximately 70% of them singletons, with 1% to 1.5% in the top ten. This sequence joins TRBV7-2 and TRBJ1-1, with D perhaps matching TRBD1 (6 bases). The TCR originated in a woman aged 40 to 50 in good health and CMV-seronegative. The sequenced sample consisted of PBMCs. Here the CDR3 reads CASSLSGATEAFF. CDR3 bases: TGTGCCAGCAGCCTGTCAGGGGCTACTGAAGCTTTCTTT.